These T cell receptor beta chains were read from a single sample in a study of blood T cell repertoires in COVID-19. Some clones are missing from TCRdb's copy, which holds only in-frame ones; the method was immunoSEQ multiplex PCR. The data hold fewer than 200,000 clones, with 75% to 85% observed a single time. What was sequenced was peripheral blood. All receptors come from a woman of 80 years or more with COVID-19, enrolled during active disease. Both conserved end residues are part of each CDR3. The order of the fields is D gene, V gene, J gene, clone size, CDR3 protein. A D gene is named only where the DNA matches it firmly. Only part of the rows carry a size: once, few, many, or a class if the clone is expanded.

TRBD1	TRBV3-1/TRBV3-2	TRBJ1-2	once	CASSRFDRGHPNYGYTF
.	TRBV19	TRBJ2-7	.	CASSSRLSEQYF
TRBD2	TRBV10-3	TRBJ2-1	.	CATRTSGSPYNEQFF
.	TRBV6-5	TRBJ1-3	.	CASSQQQGSGNTIYF
.	TRBV4-1	TRBJ1-4	.	CASSPRGFEEKLFF
.	TRBV24-1	TRBJ1-5	.	CATSESSGDQPQHF
TRBD2	TRBV15	TRBJ2-7	.	CATSRDPVAGNYEQYF
.	TRBV14	TRBJ1-3	.	CASSPILVTERRGNTIYF
.	TRBV4-1	TRBJ2-2	.	CASSQDREVLNTGELFF
.	TRBV19	TRBJ1-5	.	CASSIGPRPPQHF
.	TRBV6-5	TRBJ2-1	.	CASSFTRAYNEQFF
.	TRBV6-2/TRBV6-3	TRBJ2-1	once	CASSPRVSSYNEQFF
.	TRBV11-3	TRBJ2-7	.	CASNEISSGEQYF
.	TRBV5-1	TRBJ2-7	.	CASSFQGEAYEQYF
.	TRBV6-5	TRBJ1-2	.	CASRDSFYGYTF
.	TRBV2	TRBJ1-1	.	CASSELGGANTEAFF
.	TRBV12-3/TRBV12-4	TRBJ2-7	.	CASTRTGEQYF
.	TRBV6-5	TRBJ1-2	few	CASSSGLGYTF
TRBD2	TRBV7-9	TRBJ2-7	.	CASSLVGSGGQLKYF
.	TRBV29-1	TRBJ2-5	.	CSAGHSQETQYF
.	TRBV7-9	TRBJ2-3	.	CASSYQGVGDTQYF
TRBD1	TRBV9	TRBJ1-2	.	CASSVGQGSGYGYTF
TRBD1	TRBV29-1	TRBJ2-5	.	CSVDRGLQETQYF
.	TRBV18	TRBJ2-1	.	CASSPISDHEQFF
TRBD1	TRBV11-3	TRBJ2-3	.	CASSLGRDRSTDTQYF
.	TRBV27	TRBJ1-5	.	CASSPLAGPNQPQHF
TRBD1	TRBV6-1	TRBJ1-3	.	CASSVRDRVFGNTIYF
.	TRBV6-2/TRBV6-3	TRBJ1-5	.	CASSYPVRLFGKNQPQHF
.	TRBV11-2	TRBJ1-4	.	CASSLDWTVEKLFF
.	TRBV5-4	TRBJ2-1	.	CASSLYRLVPSVDNEQFF
.	TRBV27	TRBJ2-1	few	CASSYAGAYNEQFF
TRBD1	TRBV6-6	TRBJ1-1	.	CASSYSWTGETEAFF
TRBD2	TRBV6-2/TRBV6-3	TRBJ2-5	.	CASSLGLAVTDKETQYF
.	TRBV5-1	TRBJ2-5	.	CASSSAVGGLKETQYF
TRBD1	TRBV27	TRBJ1-5	.	CASSRTGVAQPQHF
TRBD2	TRBV7-2	TRBJ2-7	few	CASSLTSGPSYEQYF